This entry concerns a single T cell receptor (beta chain). This sample was taken from a study of blood T cell repertoires in COVID-19. Study details: Samples representing acute and convalescent COVID-19 were sourced from the United States, Italy and Spain. In each case, the material was cDNA or gDNA derived from T cells, B-cell-depleted T cells, or PBMCs.

There are 14 residues in the CDR3. V gave up 3 bases and J gave up 1 base, with 9 bases separating them. Germline CDR1 is GTSNPN and CDR2 is SVGIG (reference sequence). Authors' analysis steps: For nucleated cells, counts were estimated from reference gene primer amplification. Sequenced by immunoSEQ multiplex PCR; TCRdb stores in-frame clones only, minus some. Clonal size and the V and J genes are those of that table, whereas D and trimming came from the DNA. The sample lists 250,000 to 300,000 clones; around 90% were seen once. The genes are TRBV30 and TRBJ1-4, with unresolved D. Sample: peripheral blood. The receptor comes from a woman aged 25 to 39 with acute or convalescent COVID-19. The CDR3 loop is CAWSPSQTNEKLFF. The CDR3 nucleotides are TGTGCCTGGAGCCCGTCACAAACTAATGAAAAACTGTTTTTT. The variable domain in full, completed from reference TRBV30 and TRBJ1-4, reads SQTIHQWPATLVQPVGSPLSLECTVEGTSNPNLYWYRQAAGRGLQLLFYSVGIGQISSEVPQNLSASRPQDRQFILSSKKLLLSDSGFYLCAWSPSQTNEKLFFGSGTQLSVL.